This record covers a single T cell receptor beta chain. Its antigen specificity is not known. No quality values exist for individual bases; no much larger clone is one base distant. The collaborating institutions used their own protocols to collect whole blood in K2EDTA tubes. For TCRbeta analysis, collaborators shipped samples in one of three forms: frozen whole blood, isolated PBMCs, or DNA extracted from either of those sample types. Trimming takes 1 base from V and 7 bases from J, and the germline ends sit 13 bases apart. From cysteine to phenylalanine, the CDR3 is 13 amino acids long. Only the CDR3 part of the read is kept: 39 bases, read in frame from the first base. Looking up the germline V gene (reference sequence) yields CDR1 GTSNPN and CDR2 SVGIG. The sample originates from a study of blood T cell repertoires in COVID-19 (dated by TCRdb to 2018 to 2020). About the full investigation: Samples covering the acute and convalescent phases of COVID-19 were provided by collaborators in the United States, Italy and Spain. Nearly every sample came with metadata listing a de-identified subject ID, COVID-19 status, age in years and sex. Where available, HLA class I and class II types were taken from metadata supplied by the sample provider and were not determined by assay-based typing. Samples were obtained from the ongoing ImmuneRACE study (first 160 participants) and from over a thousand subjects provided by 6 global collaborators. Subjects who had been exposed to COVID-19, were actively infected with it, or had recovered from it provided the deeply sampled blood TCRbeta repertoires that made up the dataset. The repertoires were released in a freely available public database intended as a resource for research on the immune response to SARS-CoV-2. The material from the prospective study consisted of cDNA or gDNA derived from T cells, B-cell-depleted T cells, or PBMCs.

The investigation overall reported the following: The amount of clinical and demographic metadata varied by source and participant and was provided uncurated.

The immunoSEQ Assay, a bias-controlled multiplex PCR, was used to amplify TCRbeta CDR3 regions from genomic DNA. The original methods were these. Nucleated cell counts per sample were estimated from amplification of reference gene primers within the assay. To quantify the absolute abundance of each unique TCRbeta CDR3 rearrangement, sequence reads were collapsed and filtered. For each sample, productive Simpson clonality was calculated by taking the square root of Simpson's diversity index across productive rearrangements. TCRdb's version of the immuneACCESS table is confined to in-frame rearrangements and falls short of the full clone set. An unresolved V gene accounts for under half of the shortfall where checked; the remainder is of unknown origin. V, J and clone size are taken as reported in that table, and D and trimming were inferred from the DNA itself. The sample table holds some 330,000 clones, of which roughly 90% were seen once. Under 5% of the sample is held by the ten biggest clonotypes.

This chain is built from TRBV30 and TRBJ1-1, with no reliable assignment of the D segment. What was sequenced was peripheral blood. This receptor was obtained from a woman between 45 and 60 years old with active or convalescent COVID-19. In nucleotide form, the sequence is TGTGCCTGGAGTGCAGGACTAATGGATGAAGCTTTCTTT. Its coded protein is CAWSAGLMDEAFF.